A selection of T cell receptor beta chains follows, all from one sample in a study of T cells in Graves' hyperthyroidism and ophthalmopathy. TCRdb reprocessed the multiplex PCR reads via MiXCR and lists one record per CDR3 protein. The repertoire includes around 570,000 distinct CDR3 sequences, 15% to 20% of them detected once, and around 50% sits in the top ten. Input material: blood. Receptor source: a man in his forties or fifties with Graves' ophthalmopathy. Both conserved end residues are part of each CDR3.

V	J	length	CDR3
TRBV5-1	TRBJ1-4	14	CASSRDRGPEKLFF
TRBV30	TRBJ2-7	16	CARPSLNGGFPYEQYF
TRBV20-1	TRBJ2-3	17	CSARPQVAGGPLDTQYF
TRBV6-2/TRBV6-3	TRBJ2-1	16	CASSGQGAVGYNEQFF
TRBV11-2	TRBJ2-2	14	CASSKTSITGELFF
TRBV12-3/TRBV12-4	TRBJ1-6	15	CASRISSSYNSPLHF
TRBV12-3/TRBV12-4	TRBJ1-3	15	CASSPTGGNGNTIYF
TRBV4-3	TRBJ2-7	13	CASPAGADYEQYF
TRBV12-5	TRBJ1-1	13	CASGQGRGTEAFF
TRBV20-1	TRBJ2-1	15	CSARPPDRGAGEQFF
TRBV11-2	TRBJ1-1	12	CASSLGATEAFF
TRBV10-2	TRBJ2-3	14	CASSVLGRTDTQYF
TRBV7-9	TRBJ2-5	14	CASSLVPDLETQYF
TRBV30	TRBJ1-2	15	CAWSADRVANYGYTF
TRBV6-2/TRBV6-3	TRBJ1-3	13	CASSYEAGNTIYF
TRBV30	TRBJ1-2	14	CAWSVQGIGYGYTF
TRBV5-1	TRBJ1-2	14	CASSLTADNYGYTF
TRBV27	TRBJ1-1	15	CASRKLDRLNTEAFF